The 18 T cell receptor beta chains below come from one sample, sequenced in a study of blood T cells in healthy people across ages. Using a J-beta primer mix together with a sample-barcoded 5' primer, a second PCR was run for about 7 to 12 cycles. TCRdb reprocessed the 5' RACE reads with MiXCR, giving one entry per CDR3 protein. Of some 1,500,000 distinct CDR3 sequences listed, less than 45% are singletons. Input material: blood. The source of these receptors is a woman aged 18-35 years in good health.

The chain combines TRBV5-1 with TRBJ2-4; perhaps D is TRBD1 or TRBD2 (5 bases each). The CDR3 consists of 13 residues. Germline loops: CDR1 SGHRS, CDR2 YFSETQ. The V end was cut by 3 bases, the J end by 4 bases, with 8 bases between. CDR3 sequence: CASSWDGKNIQYF. CDR3 bases: TGCGCCAGCAGCTGGGACGGGAAAAACATTCAGTACTTC. Full variable domain (outside the CDR3, taken from reference TRBV5-1 and TRBJ2-4): KAGVTQTPRYLIKTRGQQVTLSCSPISGHRSVSWYQQTPGQGLQFLFEYFSETQRNKGNFPGRFSGRQFSNSRSEMNVSTLELGDSALYLCASSWDGKNIQYFGAGTRLSVL.

V gene TRBV9 combines with J gene TRBJ1-5; unclear D gene. Germline V gives CDR1 SGDLS, CDR2 YYNGEE. V was cut by 4 bases and J by 5 bases, with 10 bases left in between. There are 13 residues in the CDR3. In nucleotides, the CDR3 is TGTGCCAGCAGCATTGACCTCGATCAGCCCCAGCATTTT. It yields the protein CASSIDLDQPQHF.

The chain joins TRBV6-6 to TRBJ1-5; D is unclear. CDR1 and CDR2 (germline): MNHNY, SVGAGI (reference sequence). CDR3 length: 12 residues. V shed 5 bases and J shed 7 bases, with 9 bases lying between them. The CDR3 nucleotides are TGTGCCAGCAGTAGTACCTGGCAGCCCCAGCATTTT. It specifies CASSSTWQPQHF.

Turning to this clonotype: This may arise from a read error, as a much more abundant clone is one base away. The rearrangement joins TRBV4-1 to TRBJ2-1; 9 bases are a match to TRBD2. With the DNA end fitting TRBJ2-7 better, the J assignment may be wrong. Germline assignment: CDR1 MGHRA and CDR2 YSYEKL. The CDR3 extends over 16 amino acids. CDR3: CASSPLAGVNYNEQYF. In DNA form, the CDR3 reads TGCGCCAGCAGCCCATTAGCGGGGGTAAACTACAATGAGCAGTACTTC.

This clonotype was counted a few times. The chain links TRBV10-2 to TRBJ1-1, with D perhaps matching TRBD1 (6 bases). V dropped 2 bases and J dropped 1 base, with 11 bases sitting between them. Per germline, CDR1 WSHSY and CDR2 SAAADI. There are 15 residues in the CDR3. The CDR3 DNA sequence: TGCGCCAGCAGTGAGAACTCAGGGGCGAACACTGAAGCTTTCTTT. Residues: CASSENSGANTEAFF.

This chain links TRBV4-3 with TRBJ1-3; tentatively, D is TRBD1 (5 bases). The germline V gene has CDR1 LGHNA and CDR2 YSLEER. V was cut by 0 bases and J by 0 bases, with 15 bases left in between. CDR3 length: 18 amino acids. The CDR3 loop reads CASSQDRAGVSSGNTIYF. CDR3 coding DNA: TGCGCCAGCAGCCAAGATAGGGCGGGGGTCTCCTCTGGAAACACCATATATTTT.

This chain uses TRBV11-2 with TRBJ2-7, with unresolved D. Trimming took 8 bases from V and 3 from J, leaving 20 bases between them. CDR3 size: 15 residues. Germline V gene sequence: CDR1 SGHAT, CDR2 FQNNGV. CDR3 sequence (DNA): TGTGCCAGCGGGCGATTGGACCGGGCCTACTACGAGCAGTACTTC. It is translated as CASGRLDRAYYEQYF.

The sample holds a few counts of this clonotype. The chain is built from TRBV4-3 and TRBJ2-1; D is unresolved. This CDR3 is 15 amino acids long. The V end was cut by 1 base, the J end by 10 bases, with 17 bases between. CDR1 and CDR2 (germline): LGHNA, YSLEER. The CDR3 protein is CASSQAYFSAGEQFF. The CDR3 nucleotides are TGCGCCAGCAGCCAAGCATATTTCTCGGCCGGAGAGCAGTTCTTC.

The chain joins TRBV29-1 to TRBJ2-1; D is unclear. The ends were cut back, 4 bases at V and 8 bases at J, with 3 bases in the middle. The CDR3 loop spans 9 amino acids. Germline V gene sequence: CDR1 SQVTM, CDR2 ANQGSEA. The CDR3: CSVGHEQFF. CDR3 nucleotides: TGCAGCGTTGGGCATGAGCAGTTCTTC.

V gene TRBV4-1 combines with J gene TRBJ2-1, with D uncertain. Trimming stripped 1 base from V and 6 bases from J, with 10 bases between. CDR1 and CDR2 (germline): MGHRA, YSYEKL. The CDR3 runs 14 residues. Here the CDR3 reads CASSQASYGNEQFF. The CDR3, as DNA: TGCGCCAGCAGCCAAGCCTCCTACGGCAATGAGCAGTTCTTC.

The chain uses TRBV5-1 and TRBJ1-1; TRBD1 agrees at 10 bases. V trimming: 4 bases; J trimming: 5 bases; junction bases outside the gene matches: 8. The CDR3 sequence is 15 residues long. Germline-derived CDR1 and CDR2 are SGHRS and YFSETQ. Here the CDR3 reads CASSAGQGFGTEAFF. The CDR3 coding sequence is TGCGCCAGCAGCGCGGGACAGGGGTTCGGAACTGAAGCTTTCTTT.

This rearrangement joins TRBV18 to TRBJ2-5; D possibly matches TRBD1 or TRBD2 (5 bases each). Germline CDR1 is KGHSH and CDR2 is LQKENI. Deletions cut 6 bases from V and 5 bases from J, with 16 bases between. The CDR3 is made up of 14 amino acids. CDR3 loop: CASSTGRLKETQYF. As DNA, the CDR3 is TGTGCCAGCTCTACGGGACGCCTAAAGGAGACCCAGTACTTC.

The chain employs TRBV9 and TRBJ2-5; 9 nucleotides line up with TRBD2. The DNA end lines up better with TRBJ2-7; the J call may be wrong. CDR3 size: 16 residues. CDR1 is SGDLS, CDR2 YYNGEE, per germline. CDR3 in amino acids: CASSPRASGNIHEQYF. CDR3 nucleotide sequence: TGTGCCAGCAGCCCTCGGGCTAGCGGGAACATCCACGAGCAGTACTTC.

This clonotype has more than one count but fewer than ten. V gene TRBV11-2 combines with J gene TRBJ2-1; weak D call: TRBD1 (5 bases). Trimming cost V 0 bases and J 5 bases, with 8 bases left between them. This CDR3 is 14 amino acids long. From germline, CDR1 is SGHAT and CDR2 FQNNGV. The CDR3 nucleotides are TGTGCCAGCAGCTTAGAAATAGGGGACAATGAGCAGTTCTTC. Encoded protein: CASSLEIGDNEQFF.

This sequence joins TRBV20-1 and TRBJ1-5; D is possibly TRBD1 (6 bases). CDR1 is DFQATT and CDR2 is SNEGSKA in the germline V gene (reference sequence). Trimming pared 3 bases from V and 7 bases from J, leaving 25 bases between. This CDR3 is built from 17 residues. The CDR3 protein is CSAREWNRAEIAQPQHF. Written as DNA, the CDR3 is TGCAGTGCTAGGGAATGGAACAGGGCCGAAATCGCCCAGCCCCAGCATTTT.

This clonotype has a handful of counts. This chain joins TRBV13 and TRBJ2-5, with unresolved D. The J call may be wrong; the DNA end is better matched by TRBJ2-7. The CDR3 extends over 12 amino acids. Germline CDR1 PRHDT, CDR2 FYEKMQ (reference sequence). The CDR3 sequence: CASSLRASEQYF. CDR3 sequence (DNA): TGTGCCAGCAGCTTACGAGCGAGCGAGCAGTACTTC.

The chain is built from TRBV27 and TRBJ2-5; D possibly uses TRBD1 or TRBD2 (5 bases each). The CDR3 extends over 14 amino acids. Trimming cost V 6 bases and J 7 bases, with 18 bases left between them. The germline V gene encodes CDR1 MNHEY and CDR2 SMNVEV (reference sequence). The CDR3 spells CASRRDGNRLTQYF. CDR3 nucleotides: TGTGCCAGCAGACGGGACGGGAACCGGTTGACCCAGTACTTC.

This clonotype turned up a few times. The chain employs TRBV20-1 and TRBJ1-1; D gene ambiguous. CDR3 length: 13 amino acids. Trimming stripped 6 bases from V and 3 bases from J, with 14 bases between. The germline V gene encodes CDR1 DFQATT and CDR2 SNEGSKA (reference sequence). The CDR3 loop reads CSAASDGDTEAFF. CDR3 DNA: TGCAGTGCCGCGTCCGATGGGGACACTGAAGCTTTCTTT.